Below, 27 T cell receptor beta chains from the same sample are listed, as sequenced in a study of blood T cell repertoires in COVID-19. The table came from immunoSEQ multiplex PCR; TCRdb's copy has only in-frame clones and leaves some out. This sample has about 210,000 clones; roughly 94% occur once, and the top ten carry more than 0.95%. The sample consisted of peripheral blood. Source of these receptors: a man younger than 40 with acute or convalescent COVID-19.

The gene calls are TRBV7-2 and TRBJ2-3, with D maybe TRBD2 (7 bases). This CDR3 spans 17 amino acids. Germline V gives CDR1 SGHTA, CDR2 FQGNSA. The V gene lost 5 bases and the J gene lost 0 bases, with 18 bases spanning the gap. CDR3: CASSSRRGTPSTDTQYF. The CDR3 region has the DNA TGTGCCAGCAGCAGTCGGCGGGGGACACCTAGCACAGATACGCAGTATTTT.

The V gene is TRBV3-1 (or the pseudogene TRBV3-2), the J gene TRBJ2-3, with TRBD2 matching over 8 bases. The CDR3 runs to 15 residues. In germline, CDR1 is LGHDT, CDR2 YNNKEL (reference sequence). J gave up 2 bases and V 4 bases, and 5 bases lay outside the gene matches. The CDR3 coding sequence is TGTGCCAGCAGCCCCAATAGCGGGGCCACAGATACGCAGTATTTT. This gives the protein CASSPNSGATDTQYF.

This chain connects TRBV11-1 to TRBJ2-5, with D possibly matching TRBD2 (5 bases). CDR1 is SGHAT and CDR2 is FQDESV in the germline V gene (reference sequence). Trimming stripped 2 bases from V and 4 bases from J, with 14 bases between. The CDR3 is made up of 15 amino acids. CDR3 sequence reads: CASSLRGLGRETQYF. In nucleotides, the CDR3 is TGTGCCAGCAGCTTAAGAGGCCTGGGGAGAGAGACCCAGTACTTC.

The rearrangement joins TRBV27 to TRBJ2-1, with D perhaps matching TRBD1 (5 bases). The CDR3 has 16 amino acids. The V end was cut by 4 bases, the J end by 6 bases, with 19 bases between. Germline values: CDR1 MNHEY, CDR2 SMNVEV (reference sequence). The CDR3 protein is CASSSKNGKQANEQFF. The CDR3, as DNA: TGTGCCAGCAGTTCTAAAAATGGAAAACAGGCCAATGAGCAGTTCTTC.

Here the CDR3 reads CASSTGLAMNTGELFF. The DNA of the CDR3 is TGTGCCAGCAGCACGGGACTAGCGATGAACACCGGGGAGCTGTTTTTT. The chain couples TRBV5-4 to TRBJ2-2; TRBD2 aligns across 10 bases. CDR1 is SGHNT and CDR2 is YYREEE in the germline V gene (reference sequence). The CDR3 sequence is 16 residues long. V lost 4 bases to trimming and J lost 1 base; unmatched junction nucleotides: 4.

V usage is TRBV2 and J usage is TRBJ2-1; tentatively, D is TRBD2 (6 bases). CDR1 and CDR2 (germline): SNHLY, FYNNEI. Trimming left V 3 bases short and J 9 bases short, with 18 bases between. This CDR3 is 15 amino acids long. The CDR3 here is CASSDWGGGVGEQFF. The DNA of the CDR3 is TGTGCCAGCAGTGATTGGGGAGGTGGGGTCGGTGAGCAGTTCTTC.

The gene calls are TRBV27 and TRBJ2-3, with 13 positions matching TRBD2. Germline V gene lookup returns CDR1 MNHEY and CDR2 SMNVEV (reference sequence). This CDR3 comprises 19 residues. J was trimmed by 6 bases and V by 9 bases; bases with no gene match: 21. The DNA of the CDR3 is TGTGCCAGTAAAGCTTCAACCCGTGGACTAGCGGGAGTGATTGATACGCAGTATTTT. Translation gives CASKASTRGLAGVIDTQYF.

The chain has TRBV4-1 and TRBJ2-7; 9 nucleotides match TRBD1. The germline gives CDR1 MGHRA, CDR2 YSYEKL. With 2 bases clipped from V and 5 bases from J, the junction kept 7 bases outside the gene matches. The CDR3 is 15 amino acids. The CDR3 DNA is TGCGCCAGCAGCCAACGGGACAGGGTTTTTCACGAGCAGTACTTC. It codes for CASSQRDRVFHEQYF.

The chain carries TRBV18 and TRBJ1-3; 7 bases match TRBD1. The CDR3 length is 18 residues. After removal of 3 bases from V and 2 bases from J, the junction contained 13 bases not matched to a gene. In germline, CDR1 is KGHSH, CDR2 LQKENI. In nucleotides, the CDR3 is TGTGCCAGCTCACCGCTGATATTGACAGGGACAGCTGGAAACACCATATATTTT. It specifies CASSPLILTGTAGNTIYF.

The J gene is TRBJ2-7, the V gene TRBV7-9, with a weak D call TRBD1 (5 bases). The V end lost 3 bases, the J end lost 5 bases, and 17 bases lay between the germline ends. This CDR3 has 15 residues. Per germline, CDR1 SEHNR and CDR2 FQNEAQ (reference sequence). The CDR3 region has the DNA TGTGCCAGCAGCTTTGGACAAGCCCCTACCCACGAGCAGTACTTC. It yields the protein CASSFGQAPTHEQYF.

This chain joins TRBV7-3 and TRBJ1-1; D may be TRBD1 (5 bases). The CDR3 is 13 amino acids. Germline CDR1 and CDR2: SGHTA and FQGTGA. V lost 5 bases and J lost 1, with 8 bases in between. CDR3 protein: CASSAQGNTEAFF. The CDR3 coding sequence is TGTGCCAGCAGCGCCCAGGGGAACACTGAAGCTTTCTTT.

The V and J genes are TRBV6-1 and TRBJ1-1; D is perhaps TRBD1 (5 bases). The V end lost 1 base, the J end lost 5 bases, and 8 bases lay between the germline ends. The CDR3 covers 13 residues. The germline V gene encodes CDR1 MNHNS and CDR2 SASEGT. The CDR3 spells CASSEVRGTEAFF. The CDR3 region has the DNA TGTGCCAGCAGTGAAGTTCGGGGGACTGAAGCTTTCTTT.

The J gene is TRBJ2-6, the V gene TRBV28; no clear D. Germline CDR1 MDHEN, CDR2 SYDVKM. The CDR3 length is 14 residues. V was pared by 6 bases and J by 2 bases, with 8 bases between. In DNA form, the CDR3 reads TGTGCCAGCAGAGATGGGCCTGGGGCCAACGTCCTGACTTTC. Residues: CASRDGPGANVLTF. The variable domain in full, with the rest retrieved from reference TRBV28 and TRBJ2-6, is DVKVTQSSRYLVKRTGEKVFLECVQDMDHENMFWYRQDPGLGLRLIYFSYDVKMKEKGDIPEGYSVSREKKERFSLILESASTNQTSMYLCASRDGPGANVLTFGAGSRLTVL.

The rearrangement uses TRBV3-1 (or the pseudogene TRBV3-2) and TRBJ2-7, with a possible D match to TRBD1 (6 bases). Trimming removed 2 bases at V and 4 bases at J, with 9 bases between. The CDR3 has 13 residues. The germline V gene encodes CDR1 LGHDT and CDR2 YNNKEL (reference sequence). The CDR3 here is CASSQLTGYEQYF. Written as DNA, the CDR3 is TGTGCCAGCAGCCAACTAACAGGGTACGAGCAGTACTTC.

V and J are TRBV19 and TRBJ2-2; 14 nucleotides align to TRBD2. From germline, CDR1 is LNHDA and CDR2 SQIVND (reference sequence). The CDR3 is 18 residues long. Losses at the gene ends were 6 bases for V and 6 bases for J; bases not matched to a gene: 12. This chain's CDR3 is CASRPGTSGRGFPGELFF. For the CDR3, the DNA is TGTGCCAGTAGGCCCGGGACTAGCGGGAGAGGTTTCCCCGGGGAGCTGTTTTTT.

The chain employs TRBV7-9 and TRBJ1-1; maybe TRBD1 (5 bases). Trimming left V 4 bases short and J 1 base short, with 10 bases between. Germline lookup yields CDR1 SEHNR and CDR2 FQNEAQ (reference sequence). The CDR3 consists of 14 residues. Here the CDR3 reads CASSSGGGNTEAFF. The CDR3 DNA sequence: TGTGCCAGCAGCTCCGGGGGAGGGAACACTGAAGCTTTCTTT.

This chain links TRBV7-9 with TRBJ1-3, with D perhaps TRBD1 (6 bases). The germline CDR1 and CDR2 sequences are SEHNR and FQNEAQ (reference sequence). This CDR3 has 14 residues. The ends were cut back, 5 bases at V and 4 bases at J, with 12 bases in the middle. As DNA, the CDR3 is TGTGCCAGCAGCCCTCAGGGGCTCGGAAACACCATATATTTT. It translates to CASSPQGLGNTIYF.

The chain links TRBV19 to TRBJ1-1; no definite D call. Germline CDR1 is LNHDA and CDR2 is SQIVND (reference sequence). V was shortened by 5 bases and J by 0 bases, with 16 bases between the two germline ends. This CDR3 spans 16 amino acids. Written as DNA, the CDR3 is TGTGCCAGTAGTGAATACCGCCTAAGTCTGAACACTGAAGCTTTCTTT. This codes for CASSEYRLSLNTEAFF.

The genes are TRBV5-4 and TRBJ2-1; D unresolved. Trimming shortened V by 1 base and J by 0 bases, and 8 bases separated the two germline ends. Germline assignment: CDR1 SGHNT and CDR2 YYREEE (reference sequence). The CDR3 length is 15 residues. The CDR3 sequence: CASSLTVSSYNEQFF. DNA of the CDR3: TGTGCCAGCAGCTTGACGGTTAGCTCCTACAATGAGCAGTTCTTC.

The rearrangement links TRBV12-3 or TRBV12-4 to TRBJ2-5; D is undetermined. Trimming shortened V by 6 bases and J by 4 bases, and 12 bases separated the two germline ends. CDR3 length: 13 residues. Written as DNA, the CDR3 is TGTGCCAGCAGCCTGACGAGAGGAGAGACCCAGTACTTC. This sequence encodes CASSLTRGETQYF.

The chain carries TRBV3-1 (or the pseudogene TRBV3-2) and TRBJ1-5, with D perhaps TRBD1 (5 bases). This CDR3 comprises 14 residues. Germline V gene sequence: CDR1 LGHDT, CDR2 YNNKEL (reference sequence). Deletions cut 4 bases from V and 3 bases from J, with 10 bases between. CDR3 nucleotide sequence: TGTGCCAGCAGCCCCGGACACAACAATCAGCCCCAGCATTTT. This gives the protein CASSPGHNNQPQHF.

The chain recombines TRBV7-3 with TRBJ2-1; a possible D gene is TRBD2 (6 bases). The germline CDR1 and CDR2 sequences are SGHTA and FQGTGA. The CDR3 is 14 amino acids. V shed 5 bases and J shed 8 bases, with 16 bases lying between them. The CDR3 DNA follows: TGTGCCAGCAGCCGTTCCGGGACTCAGGATGAGCAGTTCTTC. Protein: CASSRSGTQDEQFF.

The gene calls are TRBV7-9 and TRBJ2-7; D gene uncertain. V lost 4 bases and J 5 bases, leaving 18 bases between the germline ends. Germline V CDR1 and CDR2: SEHNR, FQNEAQ (reference sequence). This CDR3 contains 15 residues. CDR3 in DNA: TGTGCCAGCAGCTCGGCTTATAGGCAGGCCAACGAGCAGTACTTC. It codes for CASSSAYRQANEQYF.

The rearrangement joins TRBV4-1 to TRBJ1-1; no clear D. CDR1 is MGHRA, CDR2 YSYEKL, per germline. V was clipped by 0 bases and J by 5 bases, with 10 bases between them. The CDR3 is 14 residues long. The CDR3 coding sequence is TGCGCCAGCAGCCAAGAAAGCGATCTGACTGAAGCTTTCTTT. Translating it yields CASSQESDLTEAFF.

This clone came up a few times. The J gene is TRBJ1-2, the V gene TRBV6-5; D is unresolved. V gave up 6 bases and J gave up 4 bases, with 15 bases separating them. CDR3 length: 14 residues. Germline V gene data show CDR1 as MNHEY and CDR2 as SVGAGI. The CDR3 DNA sequence: TGTGCCAGCAGAGCCAACTACCCTCCCTATGGCTACACCTTC. Amino acid sequence: CASRANYPPYGYTF.

J is TRBJ2-3 and V is TRBV6-4, with 10 bases aligning to TRBD2. In germline, CDR1 is MRHNA, CDR2 SNTAGT. Trimming took 6 bases from V and 5 from J; bases not matched to a gene: 8. The CDR3 is made up of 15 amino acids. The CDR3, as DNA: TGTGCCAGCAGCGCCGGAGCGGGAGGGGAAGATACGCAGTATTTT. Its translation: CASSAGAGGEDTQYF.

J is TRBJ1-6 and V is TRBV9, with D possibly TRBD1 on 6 matching bases. The CDR3 has 18 amino acids. Trimming shortened V by 0 bases and J by 7 bases, and 20 bases separated the two germline ends. CDR1 is SGDLS, CDR2 YYNGEE, per germline. DNA of the CDR3: TGTGCCAGCAGCGTAGGTTCACGGGTGAGGCAGGGGAATTCACCCCTCCACTTT. Its protein is CASSVGSRVRQGNSPLHF.